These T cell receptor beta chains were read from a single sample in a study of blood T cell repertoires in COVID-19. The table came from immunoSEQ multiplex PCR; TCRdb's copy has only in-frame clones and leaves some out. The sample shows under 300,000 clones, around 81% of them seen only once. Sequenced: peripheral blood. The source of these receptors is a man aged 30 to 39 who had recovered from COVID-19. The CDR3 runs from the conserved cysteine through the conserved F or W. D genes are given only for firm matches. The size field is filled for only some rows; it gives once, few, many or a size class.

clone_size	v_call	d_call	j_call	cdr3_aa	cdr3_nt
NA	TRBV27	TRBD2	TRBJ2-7	CASSLELAGPSEQYF	TGTGCCAGCAGTTTAGAACTAGCGGGACCCAGCGAGCAGTACTTC
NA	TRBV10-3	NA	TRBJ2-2	CAISEGGITGELFF	TGTGCCATCAGTGAGGGGGGGATCACCGGGGAGCTGTTTTTT
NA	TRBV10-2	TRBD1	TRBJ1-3	CASSATATGNSGNTIYF	TGCGCCAGCAGTGCTACCGCGACAGGGAACTCTGGAAACACCATATATTTT
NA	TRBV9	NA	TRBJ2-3	CASSVGGSGTDTQYF	TGTGCCAGCAGCGTTGGAGGGAGTGGTACAGATACGCAGTATTTT
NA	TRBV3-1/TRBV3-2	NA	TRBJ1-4	CASSRGDGANEKLFF	TGTGCCAGCAGCCGGGGGGACGGCGCTAATGAAAAACTGTTTTTT
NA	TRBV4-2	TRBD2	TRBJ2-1	CASSQELSGLAGNEQFF	TGTGCCAGCAGCCAAGAGCTATCGGGACTAGCGGGGAATGAGCAGTTCTTC
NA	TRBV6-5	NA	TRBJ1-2	CASGAGLRHYGYTF	TGTGCCAGCGGGGCAGGTCTTCGGCACTATGGCTACACCTTC
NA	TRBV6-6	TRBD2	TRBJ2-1	CASSLMRGDNEQFF	TGTGCCAGCAGTTTGATGCGGGGGGACAATGAGCAGTTCTTC
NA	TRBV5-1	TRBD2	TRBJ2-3	CASSSNSGGAADTQYF	TGCGCCAGCAGCTCCAATAGCGGGGGGGCCGCAGATACGCAGTATTTT
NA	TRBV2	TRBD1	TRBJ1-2	CASSGTGSNYGYTF	TGTGCCAGCAGTGGGACAGGGAGTAACTATGGCTACACCTTC
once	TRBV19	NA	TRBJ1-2	CALHERGYSPNYGYTF	TGTGCCCTACATGAAAGAGGGTACAGCCCTAACTATGGCTACACCTTC
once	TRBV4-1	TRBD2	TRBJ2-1	CASSPTSGGPKIVFF	TGCGCCAGCAGCCCGACTAGCGGGGGGCCAAAAATTGTGTTCTTC
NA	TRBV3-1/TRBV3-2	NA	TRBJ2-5	CAISGAQETQYF	TGTGCCATTAGCGGAGCCCAAGAGACCCAGTACTTC
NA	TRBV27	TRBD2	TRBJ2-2	CASSFLAGAGTGELFF	TGTGCCAGCAGTTTTCTAGCGGGGGCGGGAACCGGGGAGCTGTTTTTT
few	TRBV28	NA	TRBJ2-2	CASSATGLRGLAGELFF	TGTGCCAGCAGTGCCACCGGACTAAGAGGGCTTGCCGGGGAGCTGTTTTTT
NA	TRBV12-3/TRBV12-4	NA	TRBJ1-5	CASSYGGNQPQHF	TGTGCCAGCAGTTACGGCGGGAATCAGCCCCAGCATTTT
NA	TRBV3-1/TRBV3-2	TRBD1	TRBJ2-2	CASSRSGTGTGELFF	TGTGCCAGCAGCCGTTCCGGGACAGGGACCGGGGAGCTGTTTTTT
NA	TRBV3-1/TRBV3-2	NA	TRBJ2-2	CASRLNTGELFF	TGTGCCAGCAGACTGAACACCGGGGAGCTGTTTTTT
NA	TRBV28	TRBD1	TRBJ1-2	CASRSTGADGYTF	TGTGCCAGCAGATCGACAGGGGCCGATGGCTACACCTTC
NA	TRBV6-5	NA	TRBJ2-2	CASSYNVRVNGELFF	TGTGCCAGCAGTTACAACGTCCGGGTTAACGGGGAGCTGTTTTTT
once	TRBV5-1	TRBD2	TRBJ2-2	CASSPLAGENTGELFF	TGCGCCAGCAGCCCGCTAGCGGGGGAGAACACCGGGGAGCTGTTTTTT
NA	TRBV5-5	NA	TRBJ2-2	CASSAIGELFF	TGTGCCAGCAGCGCTATCGGGGAGCTGTTTTTT
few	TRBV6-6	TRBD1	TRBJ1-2	CASSYPDRVGGYTF	TGTGCCAGCAGTTACCCTGACAGGGTGGGTGGCTACACCTTC
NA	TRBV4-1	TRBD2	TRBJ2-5	CASSPLRMRGGVQETQYF	TGCGCCAGCAGCCCCCTCCGGATGCGGGGGGGGGTCCAAGAGACCCAGTACTTC
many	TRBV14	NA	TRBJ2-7	CASSQGPGQYF	TGTGCCAGCAGCCAAGGGCCAGGGCAGTACTTC
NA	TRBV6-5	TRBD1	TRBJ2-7	CASSYSTMDRGSEQYF	TGTGCCAGCAGTTACTCGACAATGGACAGGGGCTCCGAGCAGTACTTC
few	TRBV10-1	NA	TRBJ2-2	CASSDRVDTGELFF	TGCGCCAGCAGTGACAGGGTTGACACCGGGGAGCTGTTTTTT
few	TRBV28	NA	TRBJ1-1	CASSPVGTEAFF	TGTGCCAGCAGCCCCGTCGGTACTGAAGCTTTCTTT
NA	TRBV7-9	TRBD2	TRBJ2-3	CASSLGSGGVTSTDTQYF	TGTGCCAGCAGCTTAGGAAGCGGGGGGGTAACTTCCACAGATACGCAGTATTTT
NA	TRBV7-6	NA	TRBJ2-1	CASSDGTYNEQFF	TGTGCCAGCAGCGACGGGACTTACAATGAGCAGTTCTTC
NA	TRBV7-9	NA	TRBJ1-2	CASSLGGVVYGYTF	TGTGCCAGCAGCTTAGGGGGGGTCGTCTATGGCTACACCTTC
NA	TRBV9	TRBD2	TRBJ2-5	CASSVGGGLQETQYF	TGTGCCAGCAGCGTTGGGGGGGGACTCCAAGAGACCCAGTACTTC
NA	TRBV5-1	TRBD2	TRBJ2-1	CASSLGTSGANEQFF	TGCGCCAGCAGCTTAGGGACTAGTGGGGCGAATGAGCAGTTCTTC
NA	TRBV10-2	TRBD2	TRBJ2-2	CASTRTSGLNTGELFF	TGCGCCAGCACCCGGACTAGCGGGTTAAACACCGGGGAGCTGTTTTTT
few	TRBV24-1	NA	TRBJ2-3	CATSDLGTQSDTQYF	TGTGCCACCAGTGATTTGGGGACACAGTCAGATACGCAGTATTTT
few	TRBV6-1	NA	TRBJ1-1	CASSEALGEGTEAFF	TGTGCCAGCAGTGAAGCGCTGGGGGAGGGCACTGAAGCTTTCTTT
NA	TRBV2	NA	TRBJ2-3	CASSPRGGTRSPSQYF	TGTGCCAGCAGCCCTCGAGGTGGAACAAGGTCACCCTCGCAGTATTTT
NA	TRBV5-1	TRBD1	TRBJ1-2	CASSAGQPGSVNYGYTF	TGCGCCAGCAGCGCGGGACAGCCAGGGAGTGTTAACTATGGCTACACCTTC
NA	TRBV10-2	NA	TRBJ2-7	CASSGQALAYEQYF	TGCGCCAGCAGTGGACAGGCCCTTGCCTACGAGCAGTACTTC
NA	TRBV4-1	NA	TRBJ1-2	CASSQAQSVTGYGYTF	TGCGCCAGCAGCCAAGCTCAGTCCGTGACAGGCTATGGCTACACCTTC
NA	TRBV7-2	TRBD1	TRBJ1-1	CASSYTGGGEAFF	TGTGCCAGCAGCTATACAGGGGGCGGTGAAGCTTTCTTT
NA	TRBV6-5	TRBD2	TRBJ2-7	CASSAGTTPLRGQYF	TGTGCCAGCAGCGCCGGGACTACTCCACTACGTGGGCAGTACTTC
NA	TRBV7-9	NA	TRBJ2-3	CASSLDRTVTDTQYF	TGTGCCAGCAGCTTAGATAGGACAGTCACAGATACGCAGTATTTT
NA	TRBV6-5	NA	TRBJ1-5	CASTQGSYSNQPQHF	TGTGCCAGCACCCAGGGGTCCTATAGCAATCAGCCCCAGCATTTT